Reported below is one T cell receptor (beta chain). These data come from a study of shared T cell receptors in the human thymus. The trim removed 4 bases at V and 3 bases at J, leaving 10 bases unmatched. The V gene's germline CDR1 is SGHAT and CDR2 FQNNGV. The CDR3 has 16 residues. Using immunoSEQ multiplex PCR, the repertoire was profiled, and TCRdb retains in-frame clones only, with some absent. Here the sample spans under 700,000 clones, around 78% being singletons. The sample was also reused in another study, on human thymus T cells. That source notes: Unrelated individuals reportedly shared highly overlapping thymic TCR repertoires.

The sequence was obtained from a boy younger than two with a congenital heart defect. The chain couples TRBV11-2 to TRBJ2-7, with TRBD2 matching over 9 bases. The sequenced sample was thymocytes. The DNA for the CDR3 is TGTGCCAGCAGCTCCCGAGTAGCGGGAGAGGGCTACGAGCAGTACTTC. It specifies CASSSRVAGEGYEQYF. Based on the CDR3 plus reference TRBV11-2 and TRBJ2-7, the full variable domain is EAGVAQSPRYKIIEKRQSVAFWCNPISGHATLYWYQQILGQGPKLLIQFQNNGVVDDSQLPKDRFSAERLKGVDSTLKIQPAKLEDSAVYLCASSSRVAGEGYEQYFGPGTRLTVT.